This TCR beta chain stems from a study of T cell repertoires in cytomegalovirus infection. At the level of the study: Selection of CMV epitopes for the study included recently identified HLA-C-restricted and well-studied HLA-B-restricted ones. In public TCR beta signatures, there were indications of both CMV infection and matching HLA type. General study results and limits: Ex vivo responses were dominated by HLA-C-restricted CMV-specific TCR beta clonotypes. Carriage of CMV together with the relevant HLA was identifiable through cumulative public TCR beta family frequency.

TCRdb processed the reads anew with MiXCR; each CDR3 protein has one entry. Of tens of thousands of distinct CDR3 sequences in the sample, around 18% were seen once. By its share, this clonotype is medium-sized (0.01 to 0.1%). What it binds is not known. The sequence came from a human donor in good health (CMV status not recorded). Some clones in this sample may be carry-over from other donors' samples. The input for sequencing was CD8+ T cells from cultured PBMCs, taken from culture after CMV antigen stimulation.

CDR3 loop: CASSHTQFGQGTTGELFF. The CDR3 coding sequence is TGTGCCAGCAGCCACACACAATTCGGACAGGGGACCACCGGGGAGCTGTTTTTT. The genes are TRBV7-8 and TRBJ2-2, with TRBD1 matching over 9 bases. In germline, CDR1 is SGHVS, CDR2 FQNEAQ. The CDR3 consists of 18 residues. Germline trimming cut 5 bases from V and 4 bases from J; bases unmatched to any gene: 14.